This T cell receptor beta chain was identified during a study of human T cells and chemical hapten exposure. Study at large: Upper-back patches of 0.01% DPC were read at 6 days. Regarding the study as a whole: Donor immune responses may differ from healthy people's, since all donors had alopecia. TCRs above 1 in 1000 frequency stayed constant with DPC sensitization.

Regarding this clonotype: Its cognate antigen is unknown.

In the original analysis: Sequenced samples showed a median of approximately 96,000 TCRs each, with counts running from roughly 23,000 to 700,000. TCRdb re-called the RACE reads with MiXCR, one entry per CDR3 protein. TCRdb's processing, not the authors' own work, is the source of the V and J calls. The sample has 90,000 to 120,000 distinct CDR3 sequences; 8% to 13% are singletons. V was clipped by 4 bases and J by 0 bases, with 4 bases between them. The CDR3 length is 14 residues. The V gene's germline CDR1 is SNHLY and CDR2 FYNNEI. Regarding time point: patch test 1, 2 weeks after DPC sensitization. As to treatment: therapeutic diphenylcyclopropenone sensitization with weekly scalp DPC.

The clonotype originates from a woman aged 40 to 50 with alopecia areata. Some clones in this sample may be carry-over from other donors' samples. J is TRBJ2-6 and V is TRBV2; no clear D gene. Sequenced material: whole blood, taken in connection with sensitization to the hapten diphenylcyclopropenone (DPC). The CDR3 DNA reads as TGTGCCAGCAGTGGGGGCTCTGGGGCCAACGTCCTGACTTTC. Residues: CASSGGSGANVLTF.